A selection of T cell receptor beta chains follows, all from one sample in a study of T cells after yellow fever vaccination. TCRdb passed the 5' RACE reads through MiXCR, listing each CDR3 protein once. This table holds roughly 68,000 distinct CDR3 sequences, less than 8.5% found once. The specimen comprised CD8+ T cells sorted from PBMCs, sampled around 45 days after the first yellow fever vaccination. Receptor source: a young man who received the YFV17D yellow fever vaccine. Each CDR3 is given with its conserved first and last residue. The D gene is left open where the match is weak. Size is stated for part of the rows, as once, few or many counts, or as a class when the clone is expanded.

DNA: TGTGCCAGCAGTGAAGCGGTAAACGATGAGCAGTTCTTC; CDR3: CASSEAVNDEQFF; V: TRBV2; size: -; J: TRBJ2-1; D: -
DNA: TGTGCCAGTAGTATGTGGATCAGCACAGATACGCAGTATTTT; CDR3: CASSMWISTDTQYF; V: TRBV19; size: -; J: TRBJ2-3; D: -
DNA: TGTGCCAGCCGCCTTCCACCCAGGGATGGGAACTATGGCTACACCTTC; CDR3: CASRLPPRDGNYGYTF; V: TRBV6-5; size: many; J: TRBJ1-2; D: -
DNA: TGTGCCAGCAGTGAAGGCCTAGGACGTAGCGAAAATGAGCAGTTCTTC; CDR3: CASSEGLGRSENEQFF; V: TRBV2; size: many; J: TRBJ2-1; D: -
DNA: TGCAGCGTTGTCAGCGGCGCCGAAGATACGCAGTATTTT; CDR3: CSVVSGAEDTQYF; V: TRBV29-1; size: -; J: TRBJ2-3; D: -
DNA: TGTGCCAGCAGCTTGCGGGGAGGGAGCAATCAGCCCCAGCATTTT; CDR3: CASSLRGGSNQPQHF; V: TRBV5-5; size: many; J: TRBJ1-5; D: -
DNA: TGTGCCAGCAGCCCGCGGGACGGAGCCTACGAGCAGTACTTC; CDR3: CASSPRDGAYEQYF; V: TRBV4-2; size: -; J: TRBJ2-7; D: -
DNA: TGTGCCAGCAGCTTTAGGCCCGAAGGGAATGATGAAGAGACCCAGTACTTC; CDR3: CASSFRPEGNDEETQYF; V: TRBV11-1; size: many; J: TRBJ2-5; D: -
DNA: TGTGCCATCAGCTCACTAGCGGGGGACTTCACCGGGGAGCTGTTTTTT; CDR3: CAISSLAGDFTGELFF; V: TRBV10-3; size: few; J: TRBJ2-2; D: TRBD2
DNA: TGCAGCGCCATTGGCGGGGTATCTGGGGCCAACGTCCTGACTTTC; CDR3: CSAIGGVSGANVLTF; V: TRBV29-1; size: few; J: TRBJ2-6; D: -
DNA: TGTGCCAGCAACCCTCCGGTGCACTCTGGAAACACCATATATTTT; CDR3: CASNPPVHSGNTIYF; V: TRBV12-3/TRBV12-4; size: -; J: TRBJ1-3; D: -
DNA: TGTGCCAGCAGTCCCCGGACTAGCTACAATGAGCAGTTCTTC; CDR3: CASSPRTSYNEQFF; V: TRBV6-2/TRBV6-3; size: many; J: TRBJ2-1; D: TRBD2
DNA: TGCAGTGCTTGGACTACAGCTATGAACACTGAAGCTTTCTTT; CDR3: CSAWTTAMNTEAFF; V: TRBV20-1; size: -; J: TRBJ1-1; D: -
DNA: TGCGCCAGCAGCCAAGCGGTTCGAGGGGGCGACTCTGAAGCTTTCTTT; CDR3: CASSQAVRGGDSEAFF; V: TRBV4-3; size: -; J: TRBJ1-1; D: TRBD1
DNA: TGTGCCAGCAGCTTAGCAAACAGGGCGAGCTACGAGCAGTACTTC; CDR3: CASSLANRASYEQYF; V: TRBV7-2; size: many; J: TRBJ2-7; D: -
DNA: TGTGCCAGCACGGGGGGCCGTAATGAGCAGTTCTTC; CDR3: CASTGGRNEQFF; V: TRBV7-8; size: -; J: TRBJ2-1; D: -
DNA: TGTGCCAGCAGCTCCACCGGGGGGGTTAGCGATGAGCAGTTCTTC; CDR3: CASSSTGGVSDEQFF; V: TRBV7-9; size: -; J: TRBJ2-1; D: TRBD2
DNA: TGTGCCAGCAGCCACTACAGGGACTCTGGAAACACCATATATTTT; CDR3: CASSHYRDSGNTIYF; V: TRBV7-9; size: many; J: TRBJ1-3; D: -
DNA: TGCGCCAGCAGTGATCTTAGCGAGCAGTACTTC; CDR3: CASSDLSEQYF; V: TRBV10-2; size: many; J: TRBJ2-7; D: -
DNA: TGTGCCAGCAGCCTGAGGGCAGGAGGGGTCACCGGGGAGCTGTTTTTT; CDR3: CASSLRAGGVTGELFF; V: TRBV5-5; size: many; J: TRBJ2-2; D: -
DNA: TGTGTCAGCAGCTCCATCCAGGGCCCCACAGATACGCAGTATTTT; CDR3: CVSSSIQGPTDTQYF; V: TRBV7-3; size: -; J: TRBJ2-3; D: -
DNA: TGTGCTAGCAGCTCCTCCAGGGGTGAGGGGGAGACCCAGTACTTC; CDR3: CASSSSRGEGETQYF; V: TRBV7-7; size: -; J: TRBJ2-5; D: -
DNA: TGTGCCAGCAGCGTACACGGGCAGCCGGGTAGGACTGAAGCTTTCTTT; CDR3: CASSVHGQPGRTEAFF; V: TRBV9; size: many; J: TRBJ1-1; D: -
DNA: TGCGCCAGCAGCCTAACTAGCAACCCCTACAATGAGCAGTTCTTC; CDR3: CASSLTSNPYNEQFF; V: TRBV5-1; size: -; J: TRBJ2-1; D: -
DNA: TGTGCCAGCAGCTACAGGTCCGGGTATGGCTACACCTTC; CDR3: CASSYRSGYGYTF; V: TRBV7-9; size: -; J: TRBJ1-2; D: -
DNA: TGTGCCAGCAGACCCCTAGCGGGGGGCACAGATACGCAGTATTTT; CDR3: CASRPLAGGTDTQYF; V: TRBV2; size: few; J: TRBJ2-3; D: TRBD2
DNA: TGTGCCAGCAGTAGGCGGGAGGAGGAGAACACTGAAGCTTTCTTT; CDR3: CASSRREEENTEAFF; V: TRBV28; size: many; J: TRBJ1-1; D: -
DNA: TGTGCCAGCAGCCAATTCCGGAGCTCCTACAATGAGCAGTTCTTC; CDR3: CASSQFRSSYNEQFF; V: TRBV3-1; size: few; J: TRBJ2-1; D: -
DNA: TGTGCCATCAGTGCGTCGCAGTGGGGAAACACTGAAGCTTTCTTT; CDR3: CAISASQWGNTEAFF; V: TRBV10-3; size: few; J: TRBJ1-1; D: -
DNA: TGTGCCAGCAGTTCCCTAGGGGGCGCTGGGGGAAACACCATATATTTT; CDR3: CASSSLGGAGGNTIYF; V: TRBV27; size: -; J: TRBJ1-3; D: TRBD1
DNA: TGTGCCAGCAGCGTAGGGGGCGGCGAGCAGTACTTC; CDR3: CASSVGGGEQYF; V: TRBV9; size: many; J: TRBJ2-7; D: -
DNA: TGCGCCAGCAGCCCCTGGGACCTCAACTATGGCTACACCTTC; CDR3: CASSPWDLNYGYTF; V: TRBV4-1; size: many; J: TRBJ1-2; D: -
DNA: TGTGCCAGCAGCTTAGGTCTCGGTGGAGCCAAAAACATTCAGTACTTC; CDR3: CASSLGLGGAKNIQYF; V: TRBV7-9; size: -; J: TRBJ2-4; D: -
DNA: TGTGCCAGCAGCCATAGCCCGAAGACCCAGTACTTC; CDR3: CASSHSPKTQYF; V: TRBV3-1; size: many; J: TRBJ2-5; D: -
DNA: TGCGCCAGCAGCCACGGCGGGGGGACCCTACAAGAGACCCAGTACTTC; CDR3: CASSHGGGTLQETQYF; V: TRBV4-1; size: many; J: TRBJ2-5; D: TRBD2
DNA: TGCAGTGATAGAGATTGGGTCAGCGGATCCACTGACTACGAGCAGTACTTC; CDR3: CSDRDWVSGSTDYEQYF; V: TRBV20-1; size: -; J: TRBJ2-7; D: -
DNA: TGTGCCAGCAGTTCGTACGGGTTAAGCTACGAGCAGTACTTC; CDR3: CASSSYGLSYEQYF; V: TRBV6-2/TRBV6-3; size: many; J: TRBJ2-7; D: -
DNA: TGTGCCAGTAGTATAGATCGAGGCGTCAATCAGCCCCAGCATTTT; CDR3: CASSIDRGVNQPQHF; V: TRBV19; size: -; J: TRBJ1-5; D: -
DNA: TGTGCCAGCAGTGACGAGTGGTCCAGGACCATGAACACTGAAGCTTTCTTT; CDR3: CASSDEWSRTMNTEAFF; V: TRBV6-4; size: few; J: TRBJ1-1; D: -
DNA: TGTGCCACCAGTGATTTGTCCGTCGGAGTTCACCCTTCCTACGAGCAGTACTTC; CDR3: CATSDLSVGVHPSYEQYF; V: TRBV24-1; size: many; J: TRBJ2-7; D: -
DNA: TGTGCCAGCAGCTTCAGAGACTCGAGGGCTGGAAACACCATATATTTT; CDR3: CASSFRDSRAGNTIYF; V: TRBV7-9; size: few; J: TRBJ1-3; D: -
DNA: TGTGCCAGTAGTATAGACTCCGGGACATTGAACACTGAAGCTTTCTTT; CDR3: CASSIDSGTLNTEAFF; V: TRBV19; size: -; J: TRBJ1-1; D: -
DNA: TGTGCCAGCAGCCCCGGAGGAACCGGGGAGCTGTTTTTT; CDR3: CASSPGGTGELFF; V: TRBV3-1; size: many; J: TRBJ2-2; D: -
DNA: TGTGCCAGCAGCCCAGGGGGGGACCCAAGCTCCTACGAGCAGTACTTC; CDR3: CASSPGGDPSSYEQYF; V: TRBV9; size: many; J: TRBJ2-7; D: -
DNA: TGCGCCAGCAGCCAAGGACTGAGCTCCTACAATGAGCAGTTCTTC; CDR3: CASSQGLSSYNEQFF; V: TRBV4-3; size: many; J: TRBJ2-1; D: -
DNA: TGCGCCAGCAGACTGGGCGGGAGCAATGAGCAGTTCTTC; CDR3: CASRLGGSNEQFF; V: TRBV5-1; size: -; J: TRBJ2-1; D: TRBD2
DNA: TGTGCCAGCAGTGAATGGGGATCAGGAGAGACCCAGTACTTC; CDR3: CASSEWGSGETQYF; V: TRBV25-1; size: many; J: TRBJ2-5; D: -
DNA: TGTGCCAGCACCCCGTGGGGCACCTACAATGAGCAGTTCTTC; CDR3: CASTPWGTYNEQFF; V: TRBV27; size: few; J: TRBJ2-1; D: -
DNA: TGCAGCGTGAACCGGGACAGCCAAGAGACCCAGTACTTC; CDR3: CSVNRDSQETQYF; V: TRBV29-1; size: -; J: TRBJ2-5; D: TRBD1
DNA: TGCGCCAGCAGCCAGGACTATGGGGCGGTCCGACGAAATGAGCAGTTCTTC; CDR3: CASSQDYGAVRRNEQFF; V: TRBV4-3; size: -; J: TRBJ2-1; D: -
DNA: TGTGCCATGAGCCCCGGGGGCCGGTGCTATGAGCAGTTCTTC; CDR3: CAMSPGGRCYEQFF; V: TRBV4-2; size: -; J: TRBJ2-1; D: -
DNA: TGTGCCAGCAGCTGCAGAGGGGACAGGGGGCCAGGACAAGAGACCCAGTACTTC; CDR3: CASSCRGDRGPGQETQYF; V: TRBV5-4; size: few; J: TRBJ2-5; D: TRBD1
DNA: TGCAGCGTTGGGAGGGGACGCAATCAGCCCCAGCATTTT; CDR3: CSVGRGRNQPQHF; V: TRBV29-1; size: many; J: TRBJ1-5; D: -
DNA: TGTGCCACCAGCATCGCGTGGGGGGATCACAATGAGCAGTTCTTC; CDR3: CATSIAWGDHNEQFF; V: TRBV15; size: many; J: TRBJ2-1; D: -
DNA: TGCGCCAGCAGCCAAGATTGGACCAATAGCAATCAGCCCCAGCATTTT; CDR3: CASSQDWTNSNQPQHF; V: TRBV4-3; size: many; J: TRBJ1-5; D: -